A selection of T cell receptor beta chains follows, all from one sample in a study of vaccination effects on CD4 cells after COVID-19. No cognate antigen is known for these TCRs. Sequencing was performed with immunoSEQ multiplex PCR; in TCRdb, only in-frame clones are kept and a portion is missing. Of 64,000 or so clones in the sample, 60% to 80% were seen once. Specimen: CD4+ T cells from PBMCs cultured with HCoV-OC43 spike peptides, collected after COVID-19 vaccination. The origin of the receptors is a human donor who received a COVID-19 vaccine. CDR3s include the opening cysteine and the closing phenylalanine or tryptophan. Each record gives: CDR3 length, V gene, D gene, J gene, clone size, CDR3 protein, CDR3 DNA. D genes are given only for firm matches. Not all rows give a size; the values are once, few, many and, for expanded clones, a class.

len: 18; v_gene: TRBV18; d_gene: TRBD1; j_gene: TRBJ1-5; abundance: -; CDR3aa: CASSPPGQGVLSNQPQHF; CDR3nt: TGTGCCAGCTCACCACCGGGACAGGGGGTTCTAAGCAATCAGCCCCAGCATTTT
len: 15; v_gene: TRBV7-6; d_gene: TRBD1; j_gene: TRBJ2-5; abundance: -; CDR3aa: CASSLVGQLQETQYF; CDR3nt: TGTGCCAGCAGCTTAGTGGGACAGCTTCAAGAGACCCAGTACTTC
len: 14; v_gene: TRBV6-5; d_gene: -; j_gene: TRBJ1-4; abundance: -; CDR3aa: CASRREATNEKLFF; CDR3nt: TGTGCCAGCCGAAGGGAGGCAACTAATGAAAAACTGTTTTTT
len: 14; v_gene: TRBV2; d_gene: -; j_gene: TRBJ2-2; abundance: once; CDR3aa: CASIEGTNTGELFF; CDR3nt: TGTGCCAGCATTGAGGGAACGAACACCGGGGAGCTGTTTTTT
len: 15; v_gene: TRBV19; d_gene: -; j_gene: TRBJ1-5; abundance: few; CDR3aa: CASSLTGNSNQPQHF; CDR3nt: TGTGCCAGCTCCTTGACAGGAAATAGCAATCAGCCCCAGCATTTT
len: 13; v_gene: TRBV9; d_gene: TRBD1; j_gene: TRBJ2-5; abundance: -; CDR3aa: CASSVTGGETQYF; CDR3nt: TGTGCCAGCAGCGTAACAGGGGGCGAGACCCAGTACTTC
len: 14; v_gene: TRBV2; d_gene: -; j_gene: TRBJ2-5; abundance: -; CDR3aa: CASSGYSASETQYF; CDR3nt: TGTGCCAGCAGTGGGTATTCTGCCAGCGAGACCCAGTACTTC
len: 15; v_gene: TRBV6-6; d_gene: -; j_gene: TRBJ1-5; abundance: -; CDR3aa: CASSSTGTGYQPQHF; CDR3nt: TGTGCCAGCAGTAGCACCGGGACGGGATATCAGCCCCAGCATTTT
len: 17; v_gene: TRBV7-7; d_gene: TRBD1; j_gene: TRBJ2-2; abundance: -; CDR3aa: CASSPSRGTGVAGELFF; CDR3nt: TGTGCCAGCAGCCCGTCGCGTGGGACAGGGGTTGCCGGGGAGCTGTTTTTT
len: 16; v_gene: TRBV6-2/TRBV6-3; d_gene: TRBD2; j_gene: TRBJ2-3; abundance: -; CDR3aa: CASSPFSGKITDTQYF; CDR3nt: TGTGCCAGCAGCCCTTTTAGCGGGAAAATAACAGATACGCAGTATTTT
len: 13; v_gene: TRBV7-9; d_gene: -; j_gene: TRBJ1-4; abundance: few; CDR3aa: CASSPREGEKLFF; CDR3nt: TGTGCCAGCAGCCCCCGGGAAGGAGAAAAACTGTTTTTT
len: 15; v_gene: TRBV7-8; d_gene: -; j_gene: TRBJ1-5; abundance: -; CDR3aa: CASSLVWQGRQPQHF; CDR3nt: TGTGCCAGCAGCTTAGTATGGCAGGGCCGACAGCCCCAGCATTTT
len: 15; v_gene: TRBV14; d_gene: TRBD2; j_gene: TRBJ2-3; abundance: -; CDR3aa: CASSQSRLASHTQYF; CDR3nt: TGTGCCAGCAGCCAATCAAGACTAGCGAGTCATACGCAGTATTTT
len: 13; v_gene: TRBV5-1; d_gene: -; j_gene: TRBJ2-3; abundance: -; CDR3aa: CASSTGGTDTQYF; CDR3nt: TGCGCCAGCAGTACGGGGGGCACAGATACGCAGTATTTT
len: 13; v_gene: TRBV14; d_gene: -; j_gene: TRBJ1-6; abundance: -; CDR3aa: CASSQQGNSPLHF; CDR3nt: TGTGCCAGCAGCCAACAAGGGAATTCACCCCTCCACTTT
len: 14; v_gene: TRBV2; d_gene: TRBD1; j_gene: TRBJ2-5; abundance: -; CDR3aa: CASREDREKETQYF; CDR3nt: TGTGCCAGCAGGGAGGACAGGGAGAAAGAGACCCAGTACTTC
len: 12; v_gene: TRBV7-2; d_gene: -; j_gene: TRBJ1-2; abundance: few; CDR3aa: CASSPRQAGYTF; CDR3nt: TGTGCCAGCAGCCCAAGACAGGCTGGCTACACCTTC
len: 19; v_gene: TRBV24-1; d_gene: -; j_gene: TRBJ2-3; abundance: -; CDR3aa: CATSVVVGAGSFLTDTQYF; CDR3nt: TGTGCCACCAGTGTTGTCGTGGGGGCAGGCAGCTTCCTCACAGATACGCAGTATTTT
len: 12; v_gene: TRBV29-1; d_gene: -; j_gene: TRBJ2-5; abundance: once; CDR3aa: CSVEKQAETQYF; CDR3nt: TGCAGCGTTGAAAAGCAGGCAGAGACCCAGTACTTC
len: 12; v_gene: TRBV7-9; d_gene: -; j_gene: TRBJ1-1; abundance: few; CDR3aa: CASSLVLTEAFF; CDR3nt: TGTGCCAGCAGCTTAGTTCTTACTGAAGCTTTCTTT
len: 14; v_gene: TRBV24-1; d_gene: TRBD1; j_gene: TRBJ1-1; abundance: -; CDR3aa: CATSDLQDRVGAFF; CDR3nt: TGTGCCACCAGTGATTTGCAGGACAGGGTGGGAGCTTTCTTT
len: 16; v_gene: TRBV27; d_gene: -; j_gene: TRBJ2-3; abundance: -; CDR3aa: CASSPISGTSTDTQYF; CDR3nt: TGTGCCAGCAGTCCCATTAGCGGTACTAGCACAGATACGCAGTATTTT
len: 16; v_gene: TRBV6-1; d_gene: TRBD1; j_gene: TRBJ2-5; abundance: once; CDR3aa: CASSEPGQGVGETQYF; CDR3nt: TGTGCCAGCAGTGAACCTGGACAGGGTGTCGGAGAGACCCAGTACTTC
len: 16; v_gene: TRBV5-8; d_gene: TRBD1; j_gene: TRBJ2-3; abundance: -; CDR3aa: CASPSFSGTGRKKQYF; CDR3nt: TGTGCCAGTCCTTCCTTTTCCGGGACAGGGAGAAAAAAGCAGTATTTT
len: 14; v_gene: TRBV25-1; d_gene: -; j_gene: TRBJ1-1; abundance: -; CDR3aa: CASSEAGIGTEAFF; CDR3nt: TGTGCCAGCAGTGAGGCTGGGATCGGGACTGAAGCTTTCTTT
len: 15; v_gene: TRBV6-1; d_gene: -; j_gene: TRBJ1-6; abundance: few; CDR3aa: CASSEAYTINSPLHF; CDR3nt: TGTGCCAGCAGTGAAGCGTACACCATTAATTCACCCCTCCACTTT
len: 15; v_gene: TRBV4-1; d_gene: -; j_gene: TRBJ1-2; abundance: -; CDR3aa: CASSQIQGTFYGYTF; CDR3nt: TGCGCCAGCAGCCAAATCCAGGGTACATTCTATGGCTACACCTTC
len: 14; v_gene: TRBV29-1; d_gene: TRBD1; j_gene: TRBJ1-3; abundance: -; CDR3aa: CSVEIGTGGNTIYF; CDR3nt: TGCAGCGTTGAGATAGGGACAGGAGGAAACACCATATATTTT
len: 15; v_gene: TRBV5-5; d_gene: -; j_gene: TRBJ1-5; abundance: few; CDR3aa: CASSFDTGTYQPQHF; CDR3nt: TGTGCCAGCAGCTTCGACACCGGCACTTATCAGCCCCAGCATTTT
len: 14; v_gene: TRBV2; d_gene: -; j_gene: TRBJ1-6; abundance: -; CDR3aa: CASSEQLPNSPLHF; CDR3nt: TGTGCCAGCAGTGAACAGCTACCGAATTCACCCCTCCACTTT
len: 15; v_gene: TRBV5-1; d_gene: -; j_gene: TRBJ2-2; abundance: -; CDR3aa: CASSWWGSNTGELFF; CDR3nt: TGCGCCAGCAGCTGGTGGGGCAGTAACACCGGGGAGCTGTTTTTT
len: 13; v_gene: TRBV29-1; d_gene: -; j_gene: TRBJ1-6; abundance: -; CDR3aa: CSSKVVLNSPLHF; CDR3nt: TGCAGCTCTAAGGTGGTTCTGAATTCACCCCTCCACTTT
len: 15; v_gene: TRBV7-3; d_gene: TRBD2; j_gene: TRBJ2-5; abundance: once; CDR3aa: CASSLAGLAGETQYF; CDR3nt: TGTGCCAGCAGCTTAGCTGGACTAGCGGGAGAGACCCAGTACTTC
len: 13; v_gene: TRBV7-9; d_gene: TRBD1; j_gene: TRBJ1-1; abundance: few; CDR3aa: CASSQGQSTEAFF; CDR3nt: TGTGCCAGCAGCCAGGGACAGTCCACTGAAGCTTTCTTT
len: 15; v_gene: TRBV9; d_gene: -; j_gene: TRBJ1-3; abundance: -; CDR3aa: CASSVAASSGNTIYF; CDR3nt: TGTGCCAGCAGCGTAGCCGCGAGCTCTGGAAACACCATATATTTT
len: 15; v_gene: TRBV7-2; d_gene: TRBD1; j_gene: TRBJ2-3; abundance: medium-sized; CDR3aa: CASRKRGQSTDTQYF; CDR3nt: TGTGCCAGCAGAAAGAGGGGGCAGAGCACAGATACGCAGTATTTT
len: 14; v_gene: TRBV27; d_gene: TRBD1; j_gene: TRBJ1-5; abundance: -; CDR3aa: CASSPQGRNQPQHF; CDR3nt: TGTGCCAGCAGCCCACAGGGGCGCAATCAGCCCCAGCATTTT
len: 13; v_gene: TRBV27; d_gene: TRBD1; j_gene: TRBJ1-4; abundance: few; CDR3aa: CASRGTGNEKLFF; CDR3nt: TGTGCCAGCAGAGGGACAGGGAATGAAAAACTGTTTTTT
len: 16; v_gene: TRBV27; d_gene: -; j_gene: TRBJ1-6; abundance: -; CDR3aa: CASTTLDSSYNSPLHF; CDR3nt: TGTGCCAGCACGACCTTGGACAGCTCCTATAATTCACCCCTCCACTTT
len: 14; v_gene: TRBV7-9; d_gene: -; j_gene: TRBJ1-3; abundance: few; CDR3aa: CASSLSFVGNTIYF; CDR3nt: TGTGCCAGCAGCTTATCTTTTGTCGGAAACACCATATATTTT
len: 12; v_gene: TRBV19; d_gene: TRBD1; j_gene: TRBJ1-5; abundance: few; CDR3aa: CASSNTGGRRHF; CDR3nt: TGTGCCAGTAGTAATACAGGGGGCCGGCGGCATTTT
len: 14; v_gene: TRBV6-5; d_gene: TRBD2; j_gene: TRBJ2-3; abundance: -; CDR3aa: CASKYSGTTDTQYF; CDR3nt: TGTGCCAGCAAATATAGCGGGACCACAGATACGCAGTATTTT
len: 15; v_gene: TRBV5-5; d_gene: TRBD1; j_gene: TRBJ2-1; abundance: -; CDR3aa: CASSLSQGAYNEQFF; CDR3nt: TGTGCCAGCAGCTTGTCCCAGGGGGCCTACAATGAGCAGTTCTTC
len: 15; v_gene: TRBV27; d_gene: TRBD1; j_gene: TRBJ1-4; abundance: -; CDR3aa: CASSTTGGGNEKLFF; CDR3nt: TGTGCCAGCAGTACGACAGGGGGTGGTAATGAAAAACTGTTTTTT
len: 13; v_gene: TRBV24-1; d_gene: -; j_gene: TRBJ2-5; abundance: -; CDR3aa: CATSDLGGETQYF; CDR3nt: TGTGCCACCAGTGATTTAGGTGGGGAGACCCAGTACTTC
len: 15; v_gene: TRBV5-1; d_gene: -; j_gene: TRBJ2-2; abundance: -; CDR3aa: CASSTGRAATGELFF; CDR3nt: TGCGCCAGCAGCACGGGCAGGGCGGCCACCGGGGAGCTGTTTTTT
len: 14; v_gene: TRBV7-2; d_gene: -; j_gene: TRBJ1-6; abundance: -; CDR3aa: CASSFGAGETPLHF; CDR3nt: TGTGCCAGCAGCTTTGGGGCAGGGGAAACCCCCCTCCACTTT